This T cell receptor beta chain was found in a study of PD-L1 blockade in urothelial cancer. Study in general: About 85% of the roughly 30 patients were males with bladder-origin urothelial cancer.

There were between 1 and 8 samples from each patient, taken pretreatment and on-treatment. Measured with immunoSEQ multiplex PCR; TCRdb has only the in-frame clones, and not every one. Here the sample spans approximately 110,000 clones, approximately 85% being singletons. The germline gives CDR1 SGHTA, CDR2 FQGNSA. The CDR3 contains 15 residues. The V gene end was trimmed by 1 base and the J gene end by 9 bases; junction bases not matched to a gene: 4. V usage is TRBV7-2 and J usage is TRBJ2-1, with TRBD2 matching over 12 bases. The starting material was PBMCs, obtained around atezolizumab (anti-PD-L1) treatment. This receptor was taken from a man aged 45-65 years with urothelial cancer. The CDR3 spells CASSLVLAGGGEQFF. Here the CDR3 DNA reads TGTGCCAGCAGCTTAGTACTAGCGGGAGGAGGTGAGCAGTTCTTC.